This entry is about one TCR beta chain. This clone was seen just once. It lacks a known antigen. No base qualities exist here, and no much larger clone lies one base off it. Looking up the germline V gene (reference sequence) yields CDR1 LNHDA and CDR2 SQIVND. Ends trimmed: V by 7 bases, J by 3 bases; bases unmatched to a gene: 2. Reading from cysteine to phenylalanine, the CDR3 counts 12 amino acids. Left in the record is the CDR3 DNA by itself, 36 bases read in frame from the first base. This sample stems from a study of blood T cell repertoires in COVID-19 (dated by TCRdb to 2019 to 2021). Background on the whole study: Collaborator samples came from the United States, Italy and Spain and covered acute and convalescent phases of COVID-19. The material from the prospective study consisted of cDNA or gDNA derived from T cells, B-cell-depleted T cells, or PBMCs. The dataset comprised deeply sampled blood TCRbeta repertoires from subjects exposed to, actively infected with, or recovered from COVID-19. The repertoires were released in a freely available public database intended as a resource for research on the immune response to SARS-CoV-2. Samples came from the ongoing ImmuneRACE study (first 160 participants) plus 1,254 subjects from 6 global collaborators. Sample metadata almost always included a de-identified subject ID, COVID-19 status, age in years and sex. HLA class I and class II types, where available, came from metadata supplied by the sample provider rather than from assay-based typing.

TCRbeta CDR3 regions were amplified from genomic DNA by means of the immunoSEQ Assay, a bias-controlled multiplex PCR. The authors processed their data as follows. Within the assay, amplification of reference gene primers was used to estimate how many nucleated cells each sample contained. To quantify the absolute abundance of each unique TCRbeta CDR3 rearrangement, sequence reads were collapsed and filtered. For each sample, productive Simpson clonality was calculated as the square root of Simpson's diversity index across productive rearrangements. TCRdb's version of the immuneACCESS table is confined to in-frame rearrangements and falls short of the full clone set. An unresolved V gene accounts for under half of the shortfall where checked; the remainder is of unknown origin. D and trimming were read from the DNA, whereas the V and J calls and clone size are those reported in that table. This sample is represented by approximately 160,000 clones; roughly four fifths of them were singletons. Of the sample, 7.5% to 8% falls within the top ten clones.

Samples from volunteer blood donors who had recovered from COVID-19 were contributed by a second Seattle source. The collaborating institutions used their own protocols to collect whole blood in K2EDTA tubes. Collaborator samples were shipped for TCRbeta analysis as frozen whole blood, isolated PBMCs, or DNA extracted from either sample type. General study outcomes and caveats: The quantity of clinical and demographic metadata differed by source and by participant and was supplied without curation.

The chain uses TRBV19 and TRBJ2-7, with 8 central nucleotides matching TRBD1. Sequencing was performed on peripheral blood. The clonotype comes from a man aged 35-49 years who had recovered from COVID-19. The DNA is TGTGCCAGTATAGGACAGGGCTACGAGCAGTACTTC. This encodes CASIGQGYEQYF.